This TCR beta chain stems from a study of blood T cells in healthy people across ages. Study-wide results and caveats: Those diversity estimates obtained from one million T cells were thought to be underestimates. As naive T cell percentage varied, TCR beta diversity correlated strongly with it.

For the second PCR, which ran for roughly 6 to 12 cycles, a sample-barcoded 5' primer and a J-beta primer mix were used. Every cDNA molecule carried a tag from a template-switch adaptor bearing 12 random nucleotides. Each CDR3 protein gets one entry after TCRdb re-called the 5' RACE reads with MiXCR. Of 700,000 to 850,000 distinct CDR3 sequences in the sample, 35% to 40% were seen once. This clonotype was found a few times. Its cognate antigen is unknown. The CDR3 sequence is 13 residues long. Germline loops: CDR1 MDHEN, CDR2 SYDVKM. V was trimmed by 3 bases and J by 8 bases, leaving 13 bases between them.

The sequenced sample consisted of blood. The gene calls are TRBV28 and TRBJ1-2, with D unresolved. The source is a young man in good health. This CDR3 reads CASSFQSSKGYTF. The DNA of the CDR3 is TGTGCCAGCAGTTTTCAATCTTCCAAGGGCTACACCTTC.